Below, one T cell receptor (beta chain) is given with its context. This record belongs to a study of blood T cell repertoires in COVID-19. Background on the study: COVID-19 samples collected from the United States, Italy and Spain covered acute and convalescent phases. T cells, B-cell-depleted T cells, or PBMCs provided the cDNA or gDNA that served as material.

This CDR3 comprises 14 residues. Trimming cost V 0 bases and J 5 bases; bases outside gene matches: 5. Germline V gene data show CDR1 as SGHRS and CDR2 as YFSETQ. Some clones are missing from TCRdb's copy, which holds only in-frame ones; the method was immunoSEQ multiplex PCR. The profile shows approximately 350,000 clones, about four fifths of them singletons. The chain links TRBV5-1 to TRBJ2-7; 7 bases are a match to TRBD2. Sequenced: peripheral blood. The source of this sequence is a man aged 30 to 39 with active or convalescent COVID-19. CDR3 protein: CASSLAREIDEQYF. DNA for the CDR3: TGCGCCAGCAGCTTGGCGCGGGAGATTGACGAGCAGTACTTC.